This T cell receptor beta chain was documented in a study of shared clonotypes between healthy human individuals. Across the study: There were three CD4 naive, three CD4 memory, two CD8 naive and one CD8 memory plates per donor.

The data were produced by immunoSEQ multiplex PCR, yet TCRdb's version contains in-frame clones alone and is incomplete. The sample carries under 2.5 million clones, about 90% recorded once. Donors, healthy HIV-negative adults, lacked recent acute infections or vaccinations. As to this clone: The same CDR3 arises from other DNA sequences in this sample as well.

The V end was cut by 2 bases, the J end by 7 bases, with 6 bases between. The CDR3 runs to 12 residues. Germline V gene lookup returns CDR1 KGHSH and CDR2 LQKENI. Sequencing was done on a sample of naive CD4+ T cells from PBMCs. The sample's subset: CD45RA+ positively selected. This clonotype was sampled from a man between 18 and 29 years old in good health. Some clones in this sample may be carry-over from other donors' samples. This rearrangement joins TRBV18 to TRBJ2-1; D tentatively reads TRBD1 or TRBD2 (5 bases each). In DNA, the CDR3 is TGTGCCAGCTCACCAGGGGGAAATGAGCAGTTCTTC. Translation: CASSPGGNEQFF.